Sequencing of this T cell receptor (beta chain) was carried out in a study of T cell changes during pregnancy in multiple sclerosis. This clone was seen more than once but under ten times. Using immunoSEQ multiplex PCR, the repertoire was profiled, and TCRdb retains in-frame clones only, with some absent. The table includes about 71,000 clones, roughly 92% detected once. This CDR3 comprises 14 residues. The germline gives CDR1 LNHDA, CDR2 SQIVND (reference sequence). With 8 bases removed from V and 2 bases from J, the gap between germline ends came to 13 bases. The source was peripheral blood, collected in the third trimester of pregnancy. The gene calls are TRBV19 and TRBJ1-5; D perhaps matches TRBD1 (6 bases). This clonotype was sampled from a female donor with multiple sclerosis, enrolled in a pregnancy study. For the CDR3, the DNA is TGTGCCAGTTACAGGACAGACGGCAATCAGCCCCAGCATTTT. This gives the protein CASYRTDGNQPQHF.